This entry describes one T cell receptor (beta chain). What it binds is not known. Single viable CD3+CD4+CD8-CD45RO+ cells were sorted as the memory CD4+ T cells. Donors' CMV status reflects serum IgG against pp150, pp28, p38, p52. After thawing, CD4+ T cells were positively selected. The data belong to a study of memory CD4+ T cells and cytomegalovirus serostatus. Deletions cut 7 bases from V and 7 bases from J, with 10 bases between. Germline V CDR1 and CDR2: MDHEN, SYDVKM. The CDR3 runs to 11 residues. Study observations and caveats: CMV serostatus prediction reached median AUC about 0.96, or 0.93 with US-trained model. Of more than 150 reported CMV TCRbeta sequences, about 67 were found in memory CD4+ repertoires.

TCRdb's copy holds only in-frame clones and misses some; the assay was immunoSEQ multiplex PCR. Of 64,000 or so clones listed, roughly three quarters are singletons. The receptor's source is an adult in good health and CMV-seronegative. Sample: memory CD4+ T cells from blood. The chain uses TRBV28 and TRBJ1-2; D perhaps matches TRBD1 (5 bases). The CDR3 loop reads CASNRGGGYTF. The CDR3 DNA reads TGTGCCAGCAATAGGGGTGGTGGCTACACCTTC.